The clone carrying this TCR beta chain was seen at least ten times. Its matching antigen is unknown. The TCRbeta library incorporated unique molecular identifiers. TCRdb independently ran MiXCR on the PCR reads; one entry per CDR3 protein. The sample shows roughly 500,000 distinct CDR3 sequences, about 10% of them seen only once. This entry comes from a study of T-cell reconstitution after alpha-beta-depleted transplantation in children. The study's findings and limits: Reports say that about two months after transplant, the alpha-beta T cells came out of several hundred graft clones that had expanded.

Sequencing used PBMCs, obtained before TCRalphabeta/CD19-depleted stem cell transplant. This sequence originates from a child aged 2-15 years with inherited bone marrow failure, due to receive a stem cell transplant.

This CDR3 reads CSVESLQGGDTQYF. The CDR3 DNA is TGCAGCGTTGAAAGTCTGCAGGGGGGAGATACGCAGTATTTT. The chain employs TRBV29-1 and TRBJ2-3, with TRBD1 as a possible D gene (7 bases). Germline assignment: CDR1 SQVTM and CDR2 ANQGSEA. Trimming stripped 2 bases from V and 5 bases from J, with 14 bases between. This CDR3 has 14 amino acids.